Sequencing of this T cell receptor (beta chain) was carried out in a study of beta chain features in type 1 diabetes. Study details: All samples together contributed more than 90,000,000 sorted cells for examination.

A word on this clone: The antigen remains unidentified.

Findings and caveats of the study: Cells expressing TCR highly could be over-represented by cDNA sequencing. In every one of the four CD4+ subsets, TCRB CDR3s were moderately but significantly shorter in Type 1 diabetes patients.

Every bit of the isolated RNA underwent reverse transcription, so sequencing read expressed TCRB transcripts. Generated by immunoSEQ multiplex PCR, the TCRdb table keeps only in-frame clones and is missing some. This sample has 40,000 to 65,000 clones, with just under 65% found just once. Sample: stem cell memory CD4+ T cells from blood. This TCR was sampled from a woman in her twenties or thirties with type 1 diabetes.

The CDR3 DNA is TGTGCCAGCAGCGCCCTAGCCCAAGAGACCCAGTACTTC. It yields the protein CASSALAQETQYF. V is TRBV5-4 and J is TRBJ2-5; tentatively, D is TRBD2 (5 bases). The V and J ends lost 4 bases and 1 base respectively, with 8 bases between them. Germline CDR1 SGHNT, CDR2 YYREEE (reference sequence). The CDR3 contains 13 residues.